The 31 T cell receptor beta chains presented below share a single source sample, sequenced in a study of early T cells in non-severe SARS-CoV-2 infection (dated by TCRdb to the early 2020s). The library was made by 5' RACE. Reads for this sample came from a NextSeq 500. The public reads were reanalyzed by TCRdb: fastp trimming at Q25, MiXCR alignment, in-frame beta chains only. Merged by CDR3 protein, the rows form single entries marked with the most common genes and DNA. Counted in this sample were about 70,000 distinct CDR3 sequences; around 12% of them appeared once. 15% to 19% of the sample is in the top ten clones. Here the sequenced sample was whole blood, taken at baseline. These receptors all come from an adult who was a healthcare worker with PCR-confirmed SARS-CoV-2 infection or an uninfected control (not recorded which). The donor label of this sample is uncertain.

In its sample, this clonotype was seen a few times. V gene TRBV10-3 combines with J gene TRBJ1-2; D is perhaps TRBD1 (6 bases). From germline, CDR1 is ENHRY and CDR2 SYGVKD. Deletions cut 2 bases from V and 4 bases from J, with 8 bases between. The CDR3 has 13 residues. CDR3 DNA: TGTGCCATCAGTGAGGTCAGGGGCTATGGCTACACCTTC. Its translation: CAISEVRGYGYTF.

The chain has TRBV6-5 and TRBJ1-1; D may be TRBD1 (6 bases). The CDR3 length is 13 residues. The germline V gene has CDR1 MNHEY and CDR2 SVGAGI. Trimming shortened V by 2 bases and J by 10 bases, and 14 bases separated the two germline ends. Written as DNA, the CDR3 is TGTGCCAGCAGTTACAACGAAGAGGGGGTAGCTTTCTTT. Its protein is CASSYNEEGVAFF.

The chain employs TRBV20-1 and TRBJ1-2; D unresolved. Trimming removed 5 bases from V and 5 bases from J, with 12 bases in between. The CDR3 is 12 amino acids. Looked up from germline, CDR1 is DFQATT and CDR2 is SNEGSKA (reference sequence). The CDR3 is CSAVRGLYGYTF. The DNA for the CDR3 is TGCAGTGCTGTGCGGGGTCTATATGGCTACACCTTC.

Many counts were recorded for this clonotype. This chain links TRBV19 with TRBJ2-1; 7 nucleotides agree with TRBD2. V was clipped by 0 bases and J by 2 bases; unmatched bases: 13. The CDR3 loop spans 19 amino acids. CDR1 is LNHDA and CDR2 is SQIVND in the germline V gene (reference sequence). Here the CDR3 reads CASSIDGPSRGLAYNEQFF. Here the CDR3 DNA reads TGTGCCAGTAGTATAGATGGGCCCTCCCGAGGACTAGCCTACAATGAGCAGTTCTTC.

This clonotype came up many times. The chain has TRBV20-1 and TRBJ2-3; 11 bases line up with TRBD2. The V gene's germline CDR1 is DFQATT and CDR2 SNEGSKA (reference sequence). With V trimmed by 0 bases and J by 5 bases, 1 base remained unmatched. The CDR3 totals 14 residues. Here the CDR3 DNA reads TGCAGTGCTAGAGATCTAGCGGGGGGAGATACGCAGTATTTT. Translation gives CSARDLAGGDTQYF.

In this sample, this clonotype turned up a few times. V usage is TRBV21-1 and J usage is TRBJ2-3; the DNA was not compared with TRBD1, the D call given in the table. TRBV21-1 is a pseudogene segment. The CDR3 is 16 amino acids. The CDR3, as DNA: TGTGCCAGCAGCAAAGCTAGGCGGGGCCGCACAGATACGCAGTATTTT. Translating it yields CASSKARRGRTDTQYF.

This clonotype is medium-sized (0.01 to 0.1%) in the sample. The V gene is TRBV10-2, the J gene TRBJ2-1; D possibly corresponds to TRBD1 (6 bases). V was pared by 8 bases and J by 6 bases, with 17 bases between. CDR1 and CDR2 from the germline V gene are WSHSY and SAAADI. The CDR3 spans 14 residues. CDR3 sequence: CASEDSLSVNEQFF. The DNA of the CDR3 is TGCGCCAGCGAGGACAGCCTAAGTGTCAATGAGCAGTTCTTC.

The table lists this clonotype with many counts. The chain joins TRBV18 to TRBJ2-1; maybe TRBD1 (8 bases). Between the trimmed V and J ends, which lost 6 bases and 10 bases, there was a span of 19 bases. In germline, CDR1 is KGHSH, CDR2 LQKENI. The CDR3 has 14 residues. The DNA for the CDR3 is TGTGCCAGCTCGCAAAAGACAGGGGAGGGAGAGCAGTTCTTC. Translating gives CASSQKTGEGEQFF.

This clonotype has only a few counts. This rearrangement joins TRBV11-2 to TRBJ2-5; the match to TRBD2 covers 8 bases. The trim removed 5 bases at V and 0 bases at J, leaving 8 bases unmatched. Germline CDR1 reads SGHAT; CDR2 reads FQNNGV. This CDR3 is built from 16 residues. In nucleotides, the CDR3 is TGTGCCAGCAGCCGTACTAGCGGCCCGTACCAAGAGACCCAGTACTTC. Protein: CASSRTSGPYQETQYF.

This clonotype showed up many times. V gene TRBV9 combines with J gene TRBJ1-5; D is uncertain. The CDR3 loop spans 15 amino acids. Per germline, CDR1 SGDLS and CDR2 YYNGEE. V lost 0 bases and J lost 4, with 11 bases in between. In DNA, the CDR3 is TGTGCCAGCAGCGTAGGAGGCCGGATAAATCAGCCCCAGCATTTT. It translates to CASSVGGRINQPQHF. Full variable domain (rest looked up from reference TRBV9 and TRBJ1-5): DSGVTQTPKHLITATGQRVTLRCSPRSGDLSVYWYQQSLDQGLQFLIQYYNGEERAKGNILERFSAQQFPDLHSELNLSSLELGDSALYFCASSVGGRINQPQHFGDGTRLSIL.

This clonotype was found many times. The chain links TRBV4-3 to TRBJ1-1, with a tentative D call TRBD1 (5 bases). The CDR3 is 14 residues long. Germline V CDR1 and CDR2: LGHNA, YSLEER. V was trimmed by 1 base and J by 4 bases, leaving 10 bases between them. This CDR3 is CASSQGVGGTEAFF. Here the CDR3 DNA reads TGCGCCAGCAGCCAAGGGGTGGGGGGCACTGAAGCTTTCTTT.

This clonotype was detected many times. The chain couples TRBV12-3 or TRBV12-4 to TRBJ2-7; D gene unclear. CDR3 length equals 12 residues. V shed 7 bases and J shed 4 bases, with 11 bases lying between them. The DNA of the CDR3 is TGTGCCAGCACCCTGGACGGATACGAGCAGTACTTC. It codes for CASTLDGYEQYF.

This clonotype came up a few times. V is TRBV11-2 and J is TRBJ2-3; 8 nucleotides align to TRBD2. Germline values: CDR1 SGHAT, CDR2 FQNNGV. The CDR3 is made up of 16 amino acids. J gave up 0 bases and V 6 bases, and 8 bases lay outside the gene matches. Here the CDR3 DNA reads TGTGCCAGCAGACCACCGGCGGGGGGTAGCACAGATACGCAGTATTTT. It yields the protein CASRPPAGGSTDTQYF. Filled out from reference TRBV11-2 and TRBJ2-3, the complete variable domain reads EAGVAQSPRYKIIEKRQSVAFWCNPISGHATLYWYQQILGQGPKLLIQFQNNGVVDDSQLPKDRFSAERLKGVDSTLKIQPAKLEDSAVYLCASRPPAGGSTDTQYFGPGTRLTVL.

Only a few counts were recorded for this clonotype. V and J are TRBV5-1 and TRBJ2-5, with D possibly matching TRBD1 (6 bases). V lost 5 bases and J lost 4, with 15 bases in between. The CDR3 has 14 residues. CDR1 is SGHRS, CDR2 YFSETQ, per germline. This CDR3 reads CASRSDRLGETQYF. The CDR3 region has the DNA TGCGCCAGCAGATCTGACAGGTTGGGAGAGACCCAGTACTTC. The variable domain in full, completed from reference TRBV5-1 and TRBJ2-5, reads KAGVTQTPRYLIKTRGQQVTLSCSPISGHRSVSWYQQTPGQGLQFLFEYFSETQRNKGNFPGRFSGRQFSNSRSEMNVSTLELGDSALYLCASRSDRLGETQYFGPGTRLLVL.

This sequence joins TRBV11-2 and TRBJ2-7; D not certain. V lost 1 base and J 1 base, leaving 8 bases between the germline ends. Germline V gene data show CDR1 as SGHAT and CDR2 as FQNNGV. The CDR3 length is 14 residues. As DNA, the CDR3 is TGTGCCAGCAGCTTAGCCCCGGTATCCTACGAGCAGTACTTC. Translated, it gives CASSLAPVSYEQYF.

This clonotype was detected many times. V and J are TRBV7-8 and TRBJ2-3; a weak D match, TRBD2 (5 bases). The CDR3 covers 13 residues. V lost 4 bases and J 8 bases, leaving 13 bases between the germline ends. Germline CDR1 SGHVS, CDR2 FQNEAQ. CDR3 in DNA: TGTGCCAGCAGCTCGTCGGGGTATGGTACGCAGTATTTT. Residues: CASSSSGYGTQYF.

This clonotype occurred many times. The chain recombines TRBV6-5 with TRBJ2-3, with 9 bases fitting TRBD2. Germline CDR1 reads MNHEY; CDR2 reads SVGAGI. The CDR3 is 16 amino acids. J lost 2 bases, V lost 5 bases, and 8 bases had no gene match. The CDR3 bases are TGTGCCAGCAGTCGCGGGGGGGCCCTGGACACAGATACGCAGTATTTT. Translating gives CASSRGGALDTDTQYF.

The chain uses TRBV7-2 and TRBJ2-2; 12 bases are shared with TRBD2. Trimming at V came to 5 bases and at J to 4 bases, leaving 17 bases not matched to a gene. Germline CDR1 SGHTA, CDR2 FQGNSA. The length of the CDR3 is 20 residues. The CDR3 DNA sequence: TGTGCCAGCAGCCTCTCCATCTTGGCTAGCGGGGGGGCTGGCACCGGGGAGCTGTTTTTT. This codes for CASSLSILASGGAGTGELFF.

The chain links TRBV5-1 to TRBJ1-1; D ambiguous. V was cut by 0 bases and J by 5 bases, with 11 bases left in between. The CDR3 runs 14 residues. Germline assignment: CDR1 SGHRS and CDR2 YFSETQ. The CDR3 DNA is TGCGCCAGCAGCTTGGGGAGTTCCGGGACTGAAGCTTTCTTT. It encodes CASSLGSSGTEAFF.

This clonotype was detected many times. The CDR3 loop is CASRRTSGRYEQYF. Written as DNA, the CDR3 is TGTGCCAGCAGACGGACTAGCGGGAGGTACGAGCAGTACTTC. V usage is TRBV6-5 and J usage is TRBJ2-7; TRBD2 agrees at 14 bases. The CDR3 has 14 amino acids. From germline, CDR1 is MNHEY and CDR2 SVGAGI. V lost 6 bases, J lost 4 bases, and 2 bases stayed unmatched.

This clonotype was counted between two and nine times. The CDR3, as DNA: TGCAGTGCCAACCGCCGGAGCGGGGCGGGGGACGAGCAGTACTTC. Its translation: CSANRRSGAGDEQYF. The V gene is TRBV20-1, the J gene TRBJ2-7; 7 bases are shared with TRBD2. Trimming removed 6 bases from V and 5 bases from J; junction bases left unmatched: 16. The CDR3 is 15 amino acids. The germline gives CDR1 DFQATT, CDR2 SNEGSKA (reference sequence).

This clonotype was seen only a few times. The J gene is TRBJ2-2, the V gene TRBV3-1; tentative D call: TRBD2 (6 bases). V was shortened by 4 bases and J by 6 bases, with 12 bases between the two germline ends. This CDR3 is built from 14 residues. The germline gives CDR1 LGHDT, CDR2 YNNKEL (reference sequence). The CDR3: CASSPTGRSGELFF. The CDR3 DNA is TGTGCCAGCAGCCCGACTGGGAGGTCCGGGGAGCTGTTTTTT.

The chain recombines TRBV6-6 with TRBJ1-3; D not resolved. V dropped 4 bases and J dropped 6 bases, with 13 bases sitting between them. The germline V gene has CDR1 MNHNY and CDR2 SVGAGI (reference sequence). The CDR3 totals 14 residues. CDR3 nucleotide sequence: TGTGCCAGCAGTTCAGGCGATTTGGAAAACACCATATATTTT. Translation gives CASSSGDLENTIYF.

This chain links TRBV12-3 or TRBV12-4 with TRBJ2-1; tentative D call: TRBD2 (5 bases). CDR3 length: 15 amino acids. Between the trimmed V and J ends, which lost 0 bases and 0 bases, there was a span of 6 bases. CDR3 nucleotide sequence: TGTGCCAGCAGTTTAGCGGGGAGCTCCTACAATGAGCAGTTCTTC. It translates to CASSLAGSSYNEQFF.

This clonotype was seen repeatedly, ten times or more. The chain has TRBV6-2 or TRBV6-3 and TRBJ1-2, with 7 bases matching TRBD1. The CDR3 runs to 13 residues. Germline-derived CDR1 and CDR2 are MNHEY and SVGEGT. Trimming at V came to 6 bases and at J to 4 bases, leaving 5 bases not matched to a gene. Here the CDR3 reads CASRPGTAYGYTF. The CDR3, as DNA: TGTGCCAGCAGGCCCGGGACAGCCTATGGCTACACCTTC.

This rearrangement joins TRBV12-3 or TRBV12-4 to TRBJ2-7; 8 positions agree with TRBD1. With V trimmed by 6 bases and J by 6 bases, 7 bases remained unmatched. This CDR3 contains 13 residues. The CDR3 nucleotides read TGTGCCAGCAGGATAGAACAGGGGGGCGAGCAGTACTTC. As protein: CASRIEQGGEQYF.

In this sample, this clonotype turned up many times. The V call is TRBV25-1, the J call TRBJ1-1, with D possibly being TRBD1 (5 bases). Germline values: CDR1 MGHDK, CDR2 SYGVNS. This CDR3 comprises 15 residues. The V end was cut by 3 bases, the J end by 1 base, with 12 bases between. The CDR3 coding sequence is TGTGCCAGCAGTGATCCCTGGGACTCGAACACTGAAGCTTTCTTT. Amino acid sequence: CASSDPWDSNTEAFF.

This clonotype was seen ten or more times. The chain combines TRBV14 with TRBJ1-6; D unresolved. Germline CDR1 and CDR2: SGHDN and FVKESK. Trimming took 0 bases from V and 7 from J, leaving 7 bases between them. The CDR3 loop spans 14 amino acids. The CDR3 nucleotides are TGTGCCAGCAGCCAAGATGAGGGAAATTCACCCCTCCACTTT. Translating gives CASSQDEGNSPLHF.

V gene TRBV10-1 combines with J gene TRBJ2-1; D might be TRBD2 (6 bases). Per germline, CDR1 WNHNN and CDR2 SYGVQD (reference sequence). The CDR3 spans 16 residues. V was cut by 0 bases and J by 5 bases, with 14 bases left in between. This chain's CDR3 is CASSESGAGLNNEQFF. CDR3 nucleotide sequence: TGCGCCAGCAGTGAGTCGGGAGCGGGTCTGAACAATGAGCAGTTCTTC.

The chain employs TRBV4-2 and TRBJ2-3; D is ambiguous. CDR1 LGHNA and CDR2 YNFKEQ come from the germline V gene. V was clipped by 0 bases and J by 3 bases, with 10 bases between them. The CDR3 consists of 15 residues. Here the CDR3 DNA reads TGTGCCAGCAGCCAAGAGCGCGTACTGACAGATACGCAGTATTTT. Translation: CASSQERVLTDTQYF.

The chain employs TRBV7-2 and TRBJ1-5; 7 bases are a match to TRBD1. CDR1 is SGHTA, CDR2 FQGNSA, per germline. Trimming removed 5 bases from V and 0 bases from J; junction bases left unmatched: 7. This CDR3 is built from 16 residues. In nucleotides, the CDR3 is TGTGCCAGCAGCGGAGCGGGACAGAATAGCAATCAGCCCCAGCATTTT. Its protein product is CASSGAGQNSNQPQHF.